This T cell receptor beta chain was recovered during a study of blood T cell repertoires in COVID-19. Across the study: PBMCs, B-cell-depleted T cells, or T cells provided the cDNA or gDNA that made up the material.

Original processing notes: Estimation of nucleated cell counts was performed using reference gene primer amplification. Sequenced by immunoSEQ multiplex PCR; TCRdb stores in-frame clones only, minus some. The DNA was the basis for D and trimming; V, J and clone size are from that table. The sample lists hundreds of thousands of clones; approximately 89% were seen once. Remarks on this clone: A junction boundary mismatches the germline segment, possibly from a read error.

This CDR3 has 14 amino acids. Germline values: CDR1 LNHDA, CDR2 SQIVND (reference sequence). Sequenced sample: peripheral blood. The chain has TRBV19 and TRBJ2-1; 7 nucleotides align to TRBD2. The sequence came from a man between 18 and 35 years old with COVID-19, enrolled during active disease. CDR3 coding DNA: TGTGCCAGTAGGATAGCGGGTAACTACAATGAGCAGTTCTTC. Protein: CASRIAGNYNEQFF.